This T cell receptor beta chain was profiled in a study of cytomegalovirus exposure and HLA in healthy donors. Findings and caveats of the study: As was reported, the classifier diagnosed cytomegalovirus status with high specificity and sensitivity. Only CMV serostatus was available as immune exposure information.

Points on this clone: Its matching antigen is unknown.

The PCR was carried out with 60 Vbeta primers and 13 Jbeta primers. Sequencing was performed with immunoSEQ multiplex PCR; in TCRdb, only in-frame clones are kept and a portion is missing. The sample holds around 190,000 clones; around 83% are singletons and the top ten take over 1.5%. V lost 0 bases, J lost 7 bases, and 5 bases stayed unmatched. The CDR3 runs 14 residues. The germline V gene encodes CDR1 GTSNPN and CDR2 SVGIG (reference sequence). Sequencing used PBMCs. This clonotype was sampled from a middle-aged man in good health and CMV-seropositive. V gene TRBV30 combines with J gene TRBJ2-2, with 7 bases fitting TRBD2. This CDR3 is CAWSVGRVGGELFF. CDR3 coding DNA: TGTGCCTGGAGTGTGGGGAGGGTTGGCGGGGAGCTGTTTTTT.